The 29 T cell receptor beta chains listed next were all sequenced from one sample in a study of blood T cell repertoires in COVID-19. Sequencing used immunoSEQ multiplex PCR; TCRdb keeps in-frame clones, though not all of them. The sample contains 150,000 to 200,000 clones, about 85% of which appear only once. Input material: peripheral blood. The receptor source for this set is a woman of 80 years or more with acute or convalescent COVID-19.

This clone occurred a few times. This chain connects TRBV10-1 to TRBJ2-7; 8 bases line up with TRBD2. The length of the CDR3 is 14 residues. Germline V gene lookup returns CDR1 WNHNN and CDR2 SYGVQD (reference sequence). V shed 8 bases, J shed 1 base, and the junction held 7 bases outside the gene matches. CDR3 DNA sequence: TGCGCCAGCTCTCAGCGGGAGCGTTCCTACGAGCAGTACTTC. Translation: CASSQRERSYEQYF.

The gene calls are TRBV27 and TRBJ1-2, with 9 bases identical to TRBD1. The CDR3 is 16 residues long. V shed 5 bases, J shed 4 bases, and the junction held 11 bases outside the gene matches. CDR1 MNHEY and CDR2 SMNVEV come from the germline V gene (reference sequence). CDR3 nucleotides: TGTGCCAGCAGTCCTGCTACAGGGGGCGTGGGCTATGGCTACACCTTC. Its protein is CASSPATGGVGYGYTF.

V usage is TRBV5-1 and J usage is TRBJ2-2, with 8 positions matching TRBD1. With V trimmed by 3 bases and J by 1 base, 2 bases remained unmatched. Germline V gene data show CDR1 as SGHRS and CDR2 as YFSETQ. The CDR3 length is 15 residues. CDR3 in amino acids: CASSSGQGNTGELFF. The CDR3 DNA reads TGCGCCAGCAGCTCCGGACAGGGGAACACCGGGGAGCTGTTTTTT.

This chain links TRBV19 with TRBJ1-3; D may be TRBD1 (5 bases). This CDR3 comprises 17 residues. The V gene lost 7 bases and the J gene lost 4 bases, with 23 bases spanning the gap. In germline, CDR1 is LNHDA, CDR2 SQIVND (reference sequence). The CDR3 DNA sequence: TGTGCCAGTACTTCAAGGGGCAGGGATTCAGTCGGAAACACCATATATTTT. Translation: CASTSRGRDSVGNTIYF.

This chain joins TRBV3-1 (or the pseudogene TRBV3-2) and TRBJ1-1; D might be TRBD1 (5 bases). This CDR3 is 12 amino acids long. The V end lost 2 bases, the J end lost 6 bases, and 7 bases lay between the germline ends. CDR1 and CDR2 from the germline V gene are LGHDT and YNNKEL (reference sequence). CDR3 in DNA: TGTGCCAGCAGCCAACAGGGCCCTGAAGCTTTCTTT. Protein: CASSQQGPEAFF.

The chain couples TRBV27 to TRBJ1-2; TRBD1 aligns across 9 bases. Per the germline V gene, CDR1 is MNHEY and CDR2 is SMNVEV (reference sequence). J gave up 7 bases and V 2 bases, and 8 bases lay outside the gene matches. This CDR3 spans 15 amino acids. CDR3 amino acids: CASSLQDRGSSGYTF. Written as DNA, the CDR3 is TGTGCCAGCAGTTTACAGGACAGGGGCTCCTCTGGCTACACCTTC.

The V gene is TRBV5-1, the J gene TRBJ2-3; 9 positions agree with TRBD2. CDR3 size: 17 residues. Per germline, CDR1 SGHRS and CDR2 YFSETQ. J was trimmed by 2 bases and V by 1 base; bases with no gene match: 8. CDR3 bases: TGCGCCAGCAGCTTGAGGCAGACTAGCGGTTCCACAGATACGCAGTATTTT. Protein: CASSLRQTSGSTDTQYF.

This rearrangement joins TRBV7-2 to TRBJ1-2, with D possibly being TRBD1 (6 bases). V was clipped by 5 bases and J by 1 base, with 17 bases between them. CDR3 length: 16 amino acids. CDR1 is SGHTA and CDR2 is FQGNSA in the germline V gene. The DNA of the CDR3 is TGTGCCAGCAGCCTAGGGGGAGGGGGGCGTAACTATGGCTACACCTTC. The encoded protein is CASSLGGGGRNYGYTF.

This sequence joins TRBV19 and TRBJ2-7; the match to TRBD1 covers 8 bases. Germline CDR1 and CDR2: LNHDA and SQIVND (reference sequence). The CDR3 runs 15 residues. V shed 5 bases, J shed 4 bases, and the junction held 10 bases outside the gene matches. As DNA, the CDR3 is TGTGCCAGTAGTCTAGGACAGGGCTCTTCATACGAGCAGTACTTC. Its protein product is CASSLGQGSSYEQYF.

A few counts support this clone. The V gene is TRBV27, the J gene TRBJ1-1, with 7 bases lining up with TRBD1. In germline, CDR1 is MNHEY, CDR2 SMNVEV (reference sequence). This CDR3 is 16 amino acids long. J gave up 7 bases and V 2 bases, and 13 bases lay outside the gene matches. CDR3 sequence: CASSLSLLTGPREAFF. The CDR3 nucleotides read TGTGCCAGCAGTTTAAGCCTCCTGACAGGGCCCCGTGAAGCTTTCTTT.

V gene TRBV7-2 combines with J gene TRBJ2-1; 10 bases align to TRBD2. Germline CDR1 and CDR2: SGHTA and FQGNSA. The CDR3 covers 14 residues. The ends lost 4 bases at V and 9 bases at J; junction bases unmatched: 6. The DNA of the CDR3 is TGTGCCAGCAGCTCTCTAGCGGGGGAGGTTGAGCAGTTCTTC. Translation gives CASSSLAGEVEQFF.

V and J are TRBV4-2 and TRBJ2-5; TRBD2 agrees at 9 bases. Germline V gene sequence: CDR1 LGHNA, CDR2 YNFKEQ. V dropped 0 bases and J dropped 3; count of bases not matched to a gene: 5. CDR3 length equals 16 residues. This CDR3 reads CASSQDEASGEETQYF. The CDR3 bases are TGTGCCAGCAGCCAAGATGAGGCTAGCGGGGAAGAGACCCAGTACTTC.

This clone was seen only a few times. This chain links TRBV12-1 with TRBJ1-2. TRBV12-1 is labeled a pseudogene. This CDR3 has 12 amino acids. The CDR3: CASSSPRVGYTF. As DNA, the CDR3 is TGTGCCAGCAGCTCTCCTCGAGTAGGCTACACCTTC.

The CDR3 loop is CASIRRRGWYNEQFF. The CDR3 bases are TGTGCCAGCATCCGGCGGCGGGGGTGGTACAATGAGCAGTTCTTC. The J gene is TRBJ2-1, the V gene TRBV5-6; 7 nucleotides agree with TRBD2. V lost 6 bases and J lost 4; bases outside the gene matches: 10. This CDR3 comprises 15 residues. Looked up from germline, CDR1 is SGHDT and CDR2 is YYEEEE.

The chain uses TRBV5-4 and TRBJ2-1; TRBD2 aligns across 7 bases. V lost 0 bases and J lost 5; bases outside the gene matches: 8. CDR1 and CDR2 (germline): SGHNT, YYREEE (reference sequence). The CDR3 is 16 residues long. The CDR3 nucleotides are TGTGCCAGCAGCTTGGTAAGCGGGATGGTTGACAATGAGCAGTTCTTC. Its protein is CASSLVSGMVDNEQFF.

This clone has a handful of counts. The chain uses TRBV9 and TRBJ2-2; D might be TRBD1 (6 bases). Germline CDR1 and CDR2: SGDLS and YYNGEE. Trimming pared 6 bases from V and 3 bases from J, leaving 12 bases between. The CDR3 sequence is 14 residues long. CDR3 loop: CASTGQWDTGELFF. The CDR3 DNA is TGTGCCAGCACCGGACAGTGGGACACCGGGGAGCTGTTTTTT.

This chain joins TRBV7-2 and TRBJ2-3, with 7 bases aligning to TRBD1. J gave up 2 bases and V 5 bases, and 7 bases lay outside the gene matches. Germline V gene data show CDR1 as SGHTA and CDR2 as FQGNSA. The CDR3 covers 15 residues. DNA for the CDR3: TGTGCCAGCAGCCCCTCGGGACAGTACACAGATACGCAGTATTTT. Translating it yields CASSPSGQYTDTQYF.

The J gene is TRBJ1-1, the V gene TRBV2; D might be TRBD1 (6 bases). The CDR3 extends over 16 amino acids. The germline V gene has CDR1 SNHLY and CDR2 FYNNEI. V lost 2 bases and J lost 0, with 13 bases in between. CDR3 loop: CASSEPTGSVNTEAFF. The CDR3, as DNA: TGTGCCAGCAGTGAACCCACAGGGTCCGTGAACACTGAAGCTTTCTTT.

CDR3 DNA: TGTGCCAGCAGTAAACCTCCTCGATACGGGGGGCCCTACAATGAGCAGTTCTTC. This gives the protein CASSKPPRYGGPYNEQFF. The V gene is TRBV25-1, the J gene TRBJ2-1; a possible D gene is TRBD2 (7 bases). Germline lookup yields CDR1 MGHDK and CDR2 SYGVNS. V was cut by 5 bases and J by 2 bases, with 22 bases left in between. The CDR3 is 18 residues long.

The chain couples TRBV11-3 to TRBJ2-3; a weak D match, TRBD1 (5 bases). Trimming removed 5 bases from V and 5 bases from J, with 11 bases in between. Germline V gene sequence: CDR1 SGHNT, CDR2 YENEEA. The CDR3 sequence is 13 residues long. DNA for the CDR3: TGTGCCAGCAGCGCTAAGGGGCTAGATACGCAGTATTTT. Encoded protein: CASSAKGLDTQYF.

This clone occurred a few times. This rearrangement joins TRBV5-6 to TRBJ2-7; D may be TRBD1 (6 bases). CDR1 is SGHDT and CDR2 is YYEEEE in the germline V gene. Trimming took 2 bases from V and 7 from J, leaving 16 bases between them. This CDR3 spans 14 amino acids. Written as DNA, the CDR3 is TGTGCCAGCAGCTTCGAGAGGACAGTGGGTGAGCAGTACTTC. It encodes CASSFERTVGEQYF.

The chain has TRBV3-1 (or the pseudogene TRBV3-2) and TRBJ2-5, with TRBD2 matching over 9 bases. CDR1 is LGHDT and CDR2 is YNNKEL in the germline V gene (reference sequence). V gave up 0 bases and J gave up 5 bases; unmatched junction bases: 7. This CDR3 region has 16 residues. Here the CDR3 reads CASSQDPLAGVETQYF. The CDR3 bases are TGTGCCAGCAGCCAAGATCCGTTAGCGGGAGTTGAGACCCAGTACTTC.

This clone has only one observation. The chain has TRBV6-5 and TRBJ1-5; 7 bases line up with TRBD1. Germline CDR1 reads MNHEY; CDR2 reads SVGAGI. V lost 5 bases to trimming and J lost 4 bases; unmatched junction nucleotides: 5. This CDR3 is 14 amino acids long. The CDR3 spells CASSPDRANQPQHF. The CDR3 DNA sequence: TGTGCCAGCAGTCCTGACAGGGCGAATCAGCCCCAGCATTTT.

The table lists this clone with a few counts. The J gene is TRBJ1-4, the V gene TRBV4-1; D remains ambiguous. The CDR3 contains 20 residues. Germline CDR1 is MGHRA and CDR2 is YSYEKL. Between the trimmed V and J ends, which lost 0 bases and 0 bases, there was a span of 20 bases. CDR3 amino acids: CASSQDRYSEVVATNEKLFF. In DNA, the CDR3 is TGCGCCAGCAGCCAAGATCGCTACTCTGAGGTAGTTGCAACTAATGAAAAACTGTTTTTT.

The chain combines TRBV3-1 (or the pseudogene TRBV3-2) with TRBJ2-7; 8 nucleotides agree with TRBD2. This CDR3 has 13 amino acids. CDR1 is LGHDT and CDR2 is YNNKEL in the germline V gene (reference sequence). V lost 6 bases and J lost 6; bases outside the gene matches: 7. CDR3 nucleotide sequence: TGTGCCAGCAGAGCCGGGACTAGTTTCGAGCAGTACTTC. Encoded protein: CASRAGTSFEQYF.

V and J are TRBV5-4 and TRBJ2-1; 8 positions match TRBD2. Germline V gene data show CDR1 as SGHNT and CDR2 as YYREEE (reference sequence). Trimming took 5 bases from V and 0 from J; bases not matched to a gene: 4. This CDR3 contains 15 residues. CDR3: CASRERGPSYNEQFF. The DNA of the CDR3 is TGTGCCAGCAGGGAGCGGGGGCCCTCCTACAATGAGCAGTTCTTC.

V is TRBV27 and J is TRBJ2-3, with no clear D. V was pared by 4 bases and J by 0 bases, with 8 bases between. Germline loops: CDR1 MNHEY, CDR2 SMNVEV (reference sequence). The length of the CDR3 is 14 residues. CDR3: CASSWFTSTDTQYF. Written as DNA, the CDR3 is TGTGCCAGCAGTTGGTTCACTAGCACAGATACGCAGTATTTT.

This clone has a single count. This chain joins TRBV7-2 and TRBJ2-1, with D perhaps TRBD1 (5 bases). The V end was cut by 0 bases, the J end by 6 bases, with 15 bases between. Looked up from germline, CDR1 is SGHTA and CDR2 is FQGNSA. The CDR3 totals 16 residues. In DNA, the CDR3 is TGTGCCAGCAGCTTAGCGCTCAGTCAGGGCCCCAATGAGCAGTTCTTC. Translation: CASSLALSQGPNEQFF.

The CDR3 protein is CASSESVTGNTIYF. The CDR3 coding sequence is TGTGCCAGCAGTGAATCGGTGACAGGAAACACCATATATTTT. The V call is TRBV25-1, the J call TRBJ1-3; no definite D call. The CDR3 totals 14 residues. Germline V gene data show CDR1 as MGHDK and CDR2 as SYGVNS. The V and J ends lost 1 base and 4 bases respectively, with 8 bases between them.